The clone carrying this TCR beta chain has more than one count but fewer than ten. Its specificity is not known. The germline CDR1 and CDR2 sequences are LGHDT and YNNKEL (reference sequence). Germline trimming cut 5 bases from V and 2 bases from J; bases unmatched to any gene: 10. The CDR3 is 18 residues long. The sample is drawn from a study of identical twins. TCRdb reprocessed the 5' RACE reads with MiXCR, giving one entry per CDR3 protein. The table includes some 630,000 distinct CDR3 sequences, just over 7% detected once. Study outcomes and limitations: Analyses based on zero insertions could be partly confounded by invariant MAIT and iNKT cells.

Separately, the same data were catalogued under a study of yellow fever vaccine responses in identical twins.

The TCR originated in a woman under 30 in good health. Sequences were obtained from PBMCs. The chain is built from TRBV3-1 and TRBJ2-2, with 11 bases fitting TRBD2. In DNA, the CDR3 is TGTGCCAGCAGCACCCCGGGACTAGCGGAACTAAACACCGGGGAGCTGTTTTTT. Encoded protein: CASSTPGLAELNTGELFF. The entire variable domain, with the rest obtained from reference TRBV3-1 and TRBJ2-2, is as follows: DTAVSQTPKYLVTQMGNDKSIKCEQNLGHDTMYWYKQDSKKFLKIMFSYNNKELIINETVPNRFSPKSPDKAHLNLHINSLELGDSAVYFCASSTPGLAELNTGELFFGEGSRLTVL.